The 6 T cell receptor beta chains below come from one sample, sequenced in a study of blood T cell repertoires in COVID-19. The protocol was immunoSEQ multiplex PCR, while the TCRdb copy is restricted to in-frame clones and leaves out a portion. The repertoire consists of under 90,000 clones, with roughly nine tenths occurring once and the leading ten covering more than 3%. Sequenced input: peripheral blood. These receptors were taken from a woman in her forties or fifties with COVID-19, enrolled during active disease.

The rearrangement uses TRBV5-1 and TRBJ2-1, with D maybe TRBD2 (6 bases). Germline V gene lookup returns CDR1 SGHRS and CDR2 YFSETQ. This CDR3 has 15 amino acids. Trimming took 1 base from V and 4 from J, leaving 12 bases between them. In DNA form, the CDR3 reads TGCGCCAGCAGCTTGAGGGACGGGACTTACAATGAGCAGTTCTTC. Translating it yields CASSLRDGTYNEQFF.

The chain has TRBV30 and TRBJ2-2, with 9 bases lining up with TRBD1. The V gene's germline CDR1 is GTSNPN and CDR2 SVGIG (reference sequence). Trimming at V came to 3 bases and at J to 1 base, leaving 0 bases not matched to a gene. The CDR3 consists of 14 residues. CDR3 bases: TGTGCCTGGAGGACAGGGGGGAACACCGGGGAGCTGTTTTTT. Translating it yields CAWRTGGNTGELFF.

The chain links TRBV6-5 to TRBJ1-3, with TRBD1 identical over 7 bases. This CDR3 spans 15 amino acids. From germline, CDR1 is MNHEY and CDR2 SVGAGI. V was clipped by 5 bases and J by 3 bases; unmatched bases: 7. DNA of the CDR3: TGTGCCAGCAGTCACCGGGACAGTTTTGGAAACACCATATATTTT. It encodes CASSHRDSFGNTIYF.

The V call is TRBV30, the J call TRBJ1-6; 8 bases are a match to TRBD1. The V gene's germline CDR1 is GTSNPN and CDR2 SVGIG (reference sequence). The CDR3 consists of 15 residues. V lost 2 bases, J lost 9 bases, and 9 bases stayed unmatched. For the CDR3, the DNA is TGTGCCTGGAGTCCCCCCCCAGGGGGCCCTTCACCCCTCCACTTT. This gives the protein CAWSPPPGGPSPLHF. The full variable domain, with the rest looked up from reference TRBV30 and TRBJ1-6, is SQTIHQWPATLVQPVGSPLSLECTVEGTSNPNLYWYRQAAGRGLQLLFYSVGIGQISSEVPQNLSASRPQDRQFILSSKKLLLSDSGFYLCAWSPPPGGPSPLHFGNGTRLTVT.

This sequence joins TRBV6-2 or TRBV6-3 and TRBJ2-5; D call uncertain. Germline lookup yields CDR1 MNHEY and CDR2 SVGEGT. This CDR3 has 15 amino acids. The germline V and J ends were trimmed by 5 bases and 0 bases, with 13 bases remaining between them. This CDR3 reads CASSPSDKYQETQYF. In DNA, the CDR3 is TGTGCCAGCAGTCCCTCCGACAAGTACCAAGAGACCCAGTACTTC.

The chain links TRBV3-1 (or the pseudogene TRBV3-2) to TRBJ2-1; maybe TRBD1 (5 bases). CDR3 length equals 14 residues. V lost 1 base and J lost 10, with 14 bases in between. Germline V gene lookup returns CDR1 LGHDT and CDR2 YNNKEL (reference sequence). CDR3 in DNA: TGTGCCAGCAGCCAAGGTACCGCGAGGACAGAGCAGTTCTTC. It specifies CASSQGTARTEQFF.